The 30 T cell receptor beta chains below were found in one sample sequenced in a study of regulatory T cells in long-lasting Graves disease. Noted time point: newly diagnosed GD, antithyroid drugs for less than 3 months. PBMCs provided the RNA from which the TCR library was made. Relying on iRepertoire HTBI primers and Arm-PCR of CDR3 regions, the team built TCR beta libraries. TCRdb recomputed calls from the multiplex PCR reads with MiXCR, one row per CDR3 protein. The profile covers more than 400,000 distinct CDR3 sequences, with around 16% appearing a single time and roughly an eighth taken by the ten largest. These data were likewise used in another study, on T cells in Graves' hyperthyroidism and ophthalmopathy.

The sample in question was peripheral blood mononuclear cells (PBMCs), obtained at new diagnosis, from a patient treated with antithyroid drugs. The receptors stem from a middle-aged man with Graves disease.

The sample holds many counts of this clonotype. The rearrangement links TRBV11-2 to TRBJ2-3; no definite D call. V was pared by 5 bases and J by 6 bases, with 12 bases between. This CDR3 spans 13 amino acids. Germline CDR1 is SGHAT and CDR2 is FQNNGV. The CDR3 region is CASSPQLRDTQYF. For the CDR3, the DNA is TGTGCCAGCAGCCCACAGCTAAGGGATACGCAGTATTTT.

The J gene is TRBJ2-7, the V gene TRBV29-1; possibly TRBD1 for D (6 bases). Trimming pared 4 bases from V and 5 bases from J, leaving 18 bases between. CDR1 is SQVTM and CDR2 is ANQGSEA in the germline V gene. This CDR3 comprises 14 residues. CDR3 protein: CSVVGGKGVNEQYF. DNA of the CDR3: TGCAGCGTTGTAGGTGGGAAGGGGGTAAACGAGCAGTACTTC.

This clonotype was observed a handful of times. The chain joins TRBV2 to TRBJ1-3; D not certain. Germline V gene lookup returns CDR1 SNHLY and CDR2 FYNNEI. The CDR3 is 15 amino acids. The V end was cut by 6 bases, the J end by 0 bases, with 12 bases between. For the CDR3, the DNA is TGTGCCAGCAGAATGGACGGAACCTCTGGAAACACCATATATTTT. It codes for CASRMDGTSGNTIYF.

This clonotype occurred a few times. The chain joins TRBV27 to TRBJ2-3; no clear D gene. In germline, CDR1 is MNHEY, CDR2 SMNVEV (reference sequence). The V end lost 0 bases, the J end lost 2 bases, and 6 bases lay between the germline ends. The CDR3 consists of 14 residues. The CDR3 region has the DNA TGTGCCAGCAGTTTATCGGGTGACACAGATACGCAGTATTTT. Protein: CASSLSGDTDTQYF.

This clonotype was seen at least ten times. The rearrangement joins TRBV2 to TRBJ2-3, with 7 nucleotides matching TRBD1. The germline V gene has CDR1 SNHLY and CDR2 FYNNEI. Unmatched junction bases numbered 12, after V lost 6 bases and J lost 6 bases. This CDR3 has 15 amino acids. The CDR3, as DNA: TGTGCCAGCAGCGTGACAGGGCCCCAACCTGATACGCAGTATTTT. Encoded protein: CASSVTGPQPDTQYF.

This clonotype was seen only a few times. The V call is TRBV18, the J call TRBJ2-5; weak D call: TRBD2 (6 bases). With 0 bases removed from V and 3 bases from J, the gap between germline ends came to 8 bases. There are 14 residues in the CDR3. Per germline, CDR1 KGHSH and CDR2 LQKENI. The CDR3 nucleotides are TGTGCCAGCTCACCACCAGGAGGGAAAGAGACCCAGTACTTC. Its protein product is CASSPPGGKETQYF.

At least ten counts were recorded for this clonotype. The rearrangement uses TRBV28 and TRBJ1-2; D call uncertain. Germline CDR1 reads MDHEN; CDR2 reads SYDVKM. This CDR3 spans 13 amino acids. Trimming cost V 7 bases and J 5 bases, with 14 bases left between them. The chain's CDR3 is CASTSMTAYGYTF. The DNA of the CDR3 is TGTGCCAGCACCTCTATGACTGCTTATGGCTACACCTTC.

The chain uses TRBV7-2 and TRBJ2-7, with 13 positions matching TRBD2. The germline gives CDR1 SGHTA, CDR2 FQGNSA. The trim removed 2 bases at V and 3 bases at J, leaving 7 bases unmatched. The CDR3 extends over 17 amino acids. This chain's CDR3 is CASSLSGLAGQIYEQYF. The CDR3 DNA sequence: TGTGCCAGCAGCTTATCGGGACTAGCGGGACAAATCTACGAGCAGTACTTC. Full variable domain (rest looked up from reference TRBV7-2 and TRBJ2-7): GAGVSQSPSNKVTEKGKDVELRCDPISGHTALYWYRQSLGQGLEFLIYFQGNSAPDKSGLPSDRFSAERTGGSVSTLTIQRTQQEDSAVYLCASSLSGLAGQIYEQYFGPGTRLTVT.

This clonotype was detected ten times or more. The chain is built from TRBV11-1 and TRBJ1-1, with TRBD1 as a possible D gene (6 bases). Trimming removed 4 bases from V and 0 bases from J, with 9 bases in between. CDR1 and CDR2 (germline): SGHAT, FQDESV (reference sequence). The CDR3 consists of 14 residues. CDR3 nucleotides: TGTGCCAGCAGCTCGGGACATATGAACACTGAAGCTTTCTTT. It yields the protein CASSSGHMNTEAFF. The whole variable domain, remainder taken from reference TRBV11-1 and TRBJ1-1, is EAEVAQSPRYKITEKSQAVAFWCDPISGHATLYWYRQILGQGPELLVQFQDESVVDDSQLPKDRFSAERLKGVDSTLKIQPAELGDSAMYLCASSSGHMNTEAFFGQGTRLTVV.

As concerns this clonotype: At one end, the junction sequence differs from germline, possibly due to a read error. This chain links TRBV5-1 with TRBJ1-2, with a tentative D call TRBD1 (5 bases). CDR3 length: 14 residues. Germline V gives CDR1 SGHRS, CDR2 YFSETQ. The CDR3 loop is CASRPLQVNYGHTF. The CDR3 nucleotides are TGCGCCAGCAGACCCTTACAGGTTAACTATGGCCACACCTTC.

The CDR3 loop reads CASTAPSYEQYF. The CDR3 DNA is TGTGCCAGTACCGCTCCGTCTTACGAGCAGTACTTC. The rearrangement joins TRBV19 to TRBJ2-7; D unresolved. The V gene lost 7 bases and the J gene lost 4 bases, with 11 bases spanning the gap. Germline CDR1 LNHDA, CDR2 SQIVND (reference sequence). The CDR3 consists of 12 residues.

This clonotype came up many times. The genes are TRBV18 and TRBJ2-1; D not certain. The CDR3 has 11 amino acids. The germline V gene has CDR1 KGHSH and CDR2 LQKENI. Trimming took 3 bases from V and 8 from J, leaving 5 bases between them. The CDR3 protein is CASSPEDEQFF. The CDR3 DNA reads as TGTGCCAGCTCACCGGAAGATGAGCAGTTCTTC.

The chain employs TRBV4-1 and TRBJ2-3; 7 nucleotides agree with TRBD2. The CDR3 runs to 20 residues. With V trimmed by 2 bases and J by 5 bases, 22 bases remained unmatched. Looked up from germline, CDR1 is MGHRA and CDR2 is YSYEKL. The chain's CDR3 is CASSQPPFLSRAGEVDTQYF. The CDR3 coding sequence is TGCGCCAGCAGCCAACCACCCTTTCTCAGCAGGGCGGGAGAAGTAGATACGCAGTATTTT.

This clonotype was recorded a few times. The chain recombines TRBV4-2 with TRBJ2-1; TRBD2 matches 9 bases. The CDR3 sequence is 17 residues long. The ends lost 3 bases at V and 0 bases at J; junction bases unmatched: 6. CDR1 is LGHNA, CDR2 YNFKEQ, per germline. The CDR3 coding sequence is TGTGCCAGCAGCCAGGGCGGGGGGGAGAGCTCCTACAATGAGCAGTTCTTC. Protein: CASSQGGGESSYNEQFF.

The chain is built from TRBV9 and TRBJ2-7, with D hard to call. Germline lookup yields CDR1 SGDLS and CDR2 YYNGEE. The CDR3 loop spans 14 amino acids. Trimming took 0 bases from V and 0 from J, leaving 7 bases between them. Written as DNA, the CDR3 is TGTGCCAGCAGCGTAGCCCACCACTCCTACGAGCAGTACTTC. Its protein is CASSVAHHSYEQYF. Full variable domain (missing parts from reference TRBV9 and TRBJ2-7): DSGVTQTPKHLITATGQRVTLRCSPRSGDLSVYWYQQSLDQGLQFLIQYYNGEERAKGNILERFSAQQFPDLHSELNLSSLELGDSALYFCASSVAHHSYEQYFGPGTRLTVT.

This clonotype was seen repeatedly, ten times or more. The chain links TRBV3-1 to TRBJ1-2, with D perhaps TRBD1 (5 bases). Germline V gene lookup returns CDR1 LGHDT and CDR2 YNNKEL (reference sequence). Trimming removed 4 bases from V and 7 bases from J, with 22 bases in between. This CDR3 is built from 16 residues. CDR3 sequence: CASSPPWGSRRSGYTF. In DNA, the CDR3 is TGTGCCAGCAGCCCGCCATGGGGCAGCCGGAGGTCTGGCTACACCTTC. Variable domain in full (rest from reference TRBV3-1 and TRBJ1-2): DTAVSQTPKYLVTQMGNDKSIKCEQNLGHDTMYWYKQDSKKFLKIMFSYNNKELIINETVPNRFSPKSPDKAHLNLHINSLELGDSAVYFCASSPPWGSRRSGYTFGSGTRLTVV.

The genes are TRBV5-1 and TRBJ1-4; 7 nucleotides align to TRBD1. The CDR3 has 15 amino acids. The J segment lost 3 bases and the V segment lost 4 bases, leaving 6 bases of the junction unmatched. CDR1 is SGHRS and CDR2 is YFSETQ in the germline V gene. The CDR3 DNA reads TGCGCCAGCAGCGGAGGGACAGTCCCTAATGAAAAACTGTTTTTT. Translated: CASSGGTVPNEKLFF.

This clonotype was seen a few times. This chain joins TRBV20-1 and TRBJ2-1, with D maybe TRBD2 (5 bases). Germline V CDR1 and CDR2: DFQATT, SNEGSKA (reference sequence). This CDR3 contains 12 residues. Trimming removed 6 bases from V and 9 bases from J, with 15 bases in between. Here the CDR3 reads CSAAPGISEQFF. The CDR3 DNA follows: TGCAGTGCGGCCCCGGGAATCAGTGAGCAGTTCTTC.

This clonotype was seen ten or more times. V and J are TRBV7-9 and TRBJ2-2; unclear D gene. CDR1 is SEHNR and CDR2 is FQNEAQ in the germline V gene (reference sequence). The V end lost 1 base, the J end lost 1 base, and 4 bases lay between the germline ends. The CDR3 consists of 14 residues. The CDR3 reads CASSLVKNTGELFF. Here the CDR3 DNA reads TGTGCCAGCAGCTTAGTCAAGAACACCGGGGAGCTGTTTTTT.

This clonotype has more than one count but fewer than ten. The rearrangement uses TRBV2 and TRBJ2-7; 9 nucleotides align to TRBD1. This CDR3 comprises 15 residues. Germline V lookup: CDR1 SNHLY, CDR2 FYNNEI. V gave up 6 bases and J gave up 5 bases; unmatched junction bases: 11. CDR3 bases: TGTGCCAGCAGCGGGACAGGGATACCCCCTAACGAGCAGTACTTC. As protein: CASSGTGIPPNEQYF.

This clonotype was detected many times. The chain combines TRBV20-1 with TRBJ1-1; D uncertain. V was cut by 6 bases and J by 8 bases, with 22 bases left in between. Germline V gene data show CDR1 as DFQATT and CDR2 as SNEGSKA (reference sequence). This CDR3 comprises 14 residues. CDR3: CSAPGPFGELEAFF. DNA for the CDR3: TGCAGTGCCCCTGGGCCGTTTGGGGAGCTCGAAGCTTTCTTT.

This clonotype was counted ten times or more. The V and J genes are TRBV12-3 or TRBV12-4 and TRBJ2-3; 9 nucleotides align to TRBD2. V lost 3 bases, J lost 2 bases, and 6 bases stayed unmatched. This CDR3 is 16 amino acids long. The CDR3 nucleotides read TGTGCCAGCAGTTTGGCGGGAGGGATTATCACAGATACGCAGTATTTT. Translation gives CASSLAGGIITDTQYF.

V is TRBV7-9 and J is TRBJ1-3; D remains unclear. Germline V gene lookup returns CDR1 SEHNR and CDR2 FQNEAQ (reference sequence). The CDR3 is 13 amino acids. V gave up 8 bases and J gave up 0 bases, with 8 bases separating them. The CDR3 DNA sequence: TGTGCCAGCCTTACACCCTCTGGAAACACCATATATTTT. Its translation: CASLTPSGNTIYF.

The chain employs TRBV9 and TRBJ1-4; 9 bases align to TRBD1. The CDR3 is 14 residues long. Germline-derived CDR1 and CDR2 are SGDLS and YYNGEE. The V gene end was trimmed by 4 bases and the J gene end by 8 bases; junction bases not matched to a gene: 6. This CDR3 is CASSIRDRVEKLFF. CDR3 DNA: TGTGCCAGCAGCATCCGGGACAGGGTCGAAAAACTGTTTTTT.

This clonotype has ten or more counts. The chain employs TRBV5-1 and TRBJ2-3; D is possibly TRBD2 (6 bases). Germline values: CDR1 SGHRS, CDR2 YFSETQ. Trimming removed 5 bases at V and 4 bases at J, with 8 bases between. CDR3 length equals 12 residues. CDR3 sequence reads: CASRWEADTQYF. The CDR3 nucleotides are TGCGCCAGCAGGTGGGAGGCAGATACGCAGTATTTT.

This clonotype turned up a few times. The rearrangement links TRBV7-2 to TRBJ1-1; D not resolved. Germline CDR1 SGHTA, CDR2 FQGNSA. V lost 5 bases to trimming and J lost 2 bases, with 12 bases between them. This CDR3 is built from 14 residues. CDR3 coding DNA: TGTGCCAGCAGCCCATACAAGTTAAACACTGAAGCTTTCTTT. It is translated as CASSPYKLNTEAFF.

A word on this clonotype: This may arise from a read error, as a much more abundant clone is one base away. V usage is TRBV20-1 and J usage is TRBJ2-3; 10 bases align to TRBD2. Trimming at V came to 3 bases and at J to 4 bases, leaving 10 bases not matched to a gene. Germline lookup yields CDR1 DFQATT and CDR2 SNEGSKA (reference sequence). This CDR3 is 16 amino acids long. This CDR3 reads CSASDTGTSAADTQYF. The CDR3 DNA reads as TGCAGTGCTAGTGACACCGGGACTAGCGCAGCAGATACGCAGTATTTT.

Ten or more counts support this clonotype. The CDR3 DNA sequence: TGTGCCAGCAGCCAAAATCTTGTAGGGACCCAGTACTTC. As protein: CASSQNLVGTQYF. The chain is built from TRBV3-1 and TRBJ2-5; D call uncertain. This CDR3 region has 13 residues. Germline V lookup: CDR1 LGHDT, CDR2 YNNKEL (reference sequence). V was cut by 2 bases and J by 7 bases, with 11 bases left in between.

This clonotype was detected ten times or more. The chain couples TRBV5-1 to TRBJ2-7; tentative D call: TRBD2 (6 bases). Per the germline V gene, CDR1 is SGHRS and CDR2 is YFSETQ. Trimming cost V 0 bases and J 2 bases, with 12 bases left between them. CDR3 length: 15 residues. The CDR3 DNA is TGCGCCAGCAGCTTGGGCAGCGGGCACCCCTACGAGCAGTACTTC. It is translated as CASSLGSGHPYEQYF.

This clonotype has at least ten counts. The chain is built from TRBV7-8 and TRBJ2-3, with 15 bases fitting TRBD2. With V trimmed by 5 bases and J by 6 bases, 9 bases remained unmatched. Germline V gives CDR1 SGHVS, CDR2 FQNEAQ. The CDR3 contains 17 residues. The CDR3 region is CASSLRTSGRAFDTQYF. The DNA for the CDR3 is TGTGCCAGCAGCCTCCGGACTAGCGGGAGGGCCTTCGATACGCAGTATTTT.